This T cell receptor beta chain was observed in a study of T cells in Graves' hyperthyroidism and ophthalmopathy (dated by TCRdb to 2018 to 2020). For the study in its entirety: Peripheral blood was sampled at the time of initial diagnosis, prior to any treatment. A discovery cohort of about 100 patients, roughly 45 with Graves' ophthalmopathy and approximately 60 with stable Graves' hyperthyroidism, was used to find distinguishing TCR V-J signatures. Whether ophthalmopathy could be predicted prospectively was tested in an independent validation cohort made up of 18 to 20 hyperthyroidism patients plus 17 patients who later progressed to ophthalmopathy. The roughly 100 discovery patients were divided at random into training and test sets in a 7:3 ratio. Thyroid tissue and blood T-cell repertoires from six Graves' hyperthyroidism patients were also compared in the study. Following sampling, methimazole starting at 30 mg daily was given to hyperthyroidism patients, and high-dose intravenous methylprednisolone was given to ophthalmopathy patients. According to the paper, TCR Vbeta CDR3 sequencing was carried out on approximately 140 peripheral blood samples, which came from under 50 ophthalmopathy, roughly 75 hyperthyroidism and roughly 17 progressor patients. The research as a whole found: Blood samples also contained most of the expanded thyroid clonotypes (frequency above 0.001), which suggests that blood repertoires may reflect thyroid immune responses. No statistical method was used to fix the sample size in advance, and group allocation was not hidden from the investigators. A 13 V-J signature model separated ophthalmopathy from stable hyperthyroidism, with about 88% sensitivity and approximately 81% specificity in cross-validation and 80%/75% in testing. In validation, the model predicted progression to ophthalmopathy a median of around 6.5 months before onset, with approximately 68% sensitivity and roughly 72% specificity.

V is pared back by 4 bases and J by 6 bases, with 18 bases lying between the germline termini. The germline V gene provides CDR1 SGHVS and CDR2 FQNEAQ. The CDR3 runs 15 residues from the cysteine to the phenylalanine. The sequence is cut down to CDR3 DNA, 45 bases in frame from base 1. TCR beta CDR3 regions were amplified from RNA transcripts. The first round of RT-PCR for the TCR CDR3 was performed with the HTBI primer set and the Qiagen OneStep RT-PCR kit. A second multiplex PCR round built the libraries, followed by size selection and purification. Paired-end sequencing of the libraries was performed with 100 bp reads on an Illumina HiSeq2000. Per the authors' processing: SOAPnuke was used to process the raw data, removing reads that contained adapters or uncalled bases, had a mean Phred below 15, or lacked an exact match to the constant primer or identifier. COPE v1.2.5 was used to merge the high-quality paired reads, and each unique nucleotide sequence was defined as a clonotype. Clonotypes were aligned to IMGT TRBV, TRBD and TRBJ reference segments using MiTCR v1.1. Analysis was restricted to V-J combinations with a frequency above 0.0001, which covered 99% to 99.2% of repertoires. The TCS score was defined as F50 (clonal expansion) divided by E x V (chaos), with BLOSUM62-based TCRdist calculated between CDR3 peptides within each V-J. Welch's t-statistics and random forest reduced several hundred V-J features to under 15, which were used in a naive Bayes classifier (R e1071). The raw public data were reprocessed by TCRdb itself: fastp quality trimming at Q25, MiXCR clonotype calling, in-frame beta chains only. Every entry covers one CDR3 protein and lists the most common genes and DNA from its rows. The V and J calls were not made by the authors but by TCRdb's processing. The sample table shows 730,000 or so distinct CDR3 sequences, and 15% to 20% are seen once. The ten top clones hold 16% of the sample.

Hyperthyroidism patients were newly diagnosed, with disease duration under 2 months, and aged 18 to 65 years. Exclusion was applied to patients with uncontrolled infections, other autoimmune diseases, pregnancy or lactation. Diagnoses relied on clinical symptoms, serum thyroxine and TRAb, thyroid ultrasound and orbital computed tomography. Blood from progressor patients was drawn when they were first diagnosed with hyperthyroidism, before any ophthalmopathy symptoms appeared. PBMCs were separated from 10 ml of fresh peripheral blood using Ficoll-Paque density gradient centrifugation. Progressor patients were first diagnosed with Graves' hyperthyroidism and then developed ophthalmopathy during follow-up. Trizol reagent was used to extract total RNA, and RNA quality was then checked on an Agilent 2100 Bioanalyzer. This clonotype was seen at least ten times. This clone's antigen is unknown. No base qualities exist here, and no much larger clone lies one base off it.

The clonotype comes from a woman between 50 and 59 years old with Graves' hyperthyroidism that later progressed to Graves' ophthalmopathy. The chain uses TRBV7-8 and TRBJ1-1; TRBD1 is a weak D gene call, 6 bases matching. Material: blood. The DNA is as follows: TGTGCCAGCAGCTCCTGGGACACCCGGGTCCCTGAAGCTTTCTTT. Its protein product is CASSSWDTRVPEAFF.